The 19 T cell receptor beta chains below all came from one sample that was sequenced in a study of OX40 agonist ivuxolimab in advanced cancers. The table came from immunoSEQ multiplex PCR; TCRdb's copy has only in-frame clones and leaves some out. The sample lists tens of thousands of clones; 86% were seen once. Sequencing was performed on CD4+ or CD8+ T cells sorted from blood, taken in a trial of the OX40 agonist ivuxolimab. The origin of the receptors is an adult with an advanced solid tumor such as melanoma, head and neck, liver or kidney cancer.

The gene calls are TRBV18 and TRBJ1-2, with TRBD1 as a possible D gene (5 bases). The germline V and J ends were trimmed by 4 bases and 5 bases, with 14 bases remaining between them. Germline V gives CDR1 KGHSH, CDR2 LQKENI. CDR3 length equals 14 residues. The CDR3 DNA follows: TGTGCCAGCTCACGTTCCGGGACGGAATATGGCTACACCTTC. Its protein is CASSRSGTEYGYTF.

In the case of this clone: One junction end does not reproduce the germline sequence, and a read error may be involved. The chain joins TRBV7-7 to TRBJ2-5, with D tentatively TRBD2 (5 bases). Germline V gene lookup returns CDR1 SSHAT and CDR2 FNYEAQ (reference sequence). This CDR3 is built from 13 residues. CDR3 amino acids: CASSLGLEETQYF. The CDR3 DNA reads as TGTGCTAGCAGCTTAGGACTTGAAGAGACCCAGTACTTC.

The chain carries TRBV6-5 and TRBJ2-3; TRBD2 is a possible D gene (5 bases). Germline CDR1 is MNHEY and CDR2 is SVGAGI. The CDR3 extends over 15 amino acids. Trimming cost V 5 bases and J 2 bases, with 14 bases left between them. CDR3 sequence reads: CASSPIGGPTDTQYF. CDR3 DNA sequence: TGTGCCAGCAGTCCAATAGGAGGCCCCACAGATACGCAGTATTTT.

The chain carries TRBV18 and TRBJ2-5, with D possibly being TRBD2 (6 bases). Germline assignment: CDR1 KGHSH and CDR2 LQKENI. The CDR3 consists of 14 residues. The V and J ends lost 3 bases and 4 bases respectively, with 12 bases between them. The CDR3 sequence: CASSPGTGRETQYF. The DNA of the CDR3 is TGTGCCAGCTCACCCGGGACTGGGCGAGAGACCCAGTACTTC.

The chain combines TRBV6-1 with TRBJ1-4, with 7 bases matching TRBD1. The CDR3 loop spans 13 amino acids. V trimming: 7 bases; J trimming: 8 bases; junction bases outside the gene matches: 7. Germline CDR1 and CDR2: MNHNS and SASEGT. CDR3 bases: TGTGCCAGCAAGAGGACAGGTGAAGAAAAACTGTTTTTT. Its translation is CASKRTGEEKLFF.

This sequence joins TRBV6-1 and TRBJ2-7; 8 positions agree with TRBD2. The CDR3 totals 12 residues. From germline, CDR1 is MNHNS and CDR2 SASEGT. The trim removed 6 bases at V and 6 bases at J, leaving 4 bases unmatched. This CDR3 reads CASSLTSGEQYF. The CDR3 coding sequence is TGTGCCAGCAGCCTTACTAGCGGCGAGCAGTACTTC.

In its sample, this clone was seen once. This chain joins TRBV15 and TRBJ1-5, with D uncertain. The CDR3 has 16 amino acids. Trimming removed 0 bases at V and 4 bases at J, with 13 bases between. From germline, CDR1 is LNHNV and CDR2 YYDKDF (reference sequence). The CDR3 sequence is CATSRELGKLNQPQHF. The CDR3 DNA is TGTGCCACCAGCAGAGAGCTGGGGAAGTTAAATCAGCCCCAGCATTTT.

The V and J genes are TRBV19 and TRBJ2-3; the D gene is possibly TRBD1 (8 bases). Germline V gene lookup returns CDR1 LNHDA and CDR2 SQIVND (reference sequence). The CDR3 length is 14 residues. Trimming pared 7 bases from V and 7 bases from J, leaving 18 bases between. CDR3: CASKKQGGANTQYF. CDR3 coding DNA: TGTGCCAGTAAGAAACAGGGGGGGGCTAATACGCAGTATTTT.

The DNA for the CDR3 is TGTGCCTGGCGGAGGGGGGCCACCGGGGAGCTGTTTTTT. It specifies CAWRRGATGELFF. The chain has TRBV30 and TRBJ2-2; the D gene could be TRBD1 or TRBD2 (6 bases each). The CDR3 is made up of 13 amino acids. V was clipped by 5 bases and J by 4 bases, with 11 bases between them. In germline, CDR1 is GTSNPN, CDR2 SVGIG (reference sequence).

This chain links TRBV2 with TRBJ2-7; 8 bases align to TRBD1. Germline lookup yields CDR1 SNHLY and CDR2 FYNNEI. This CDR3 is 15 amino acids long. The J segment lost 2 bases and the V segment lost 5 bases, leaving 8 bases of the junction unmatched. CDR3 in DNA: TGTGCCAGCAGTCTCGACAGGGGAAGGACCTACGAGCAGTACTTC. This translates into CASSLDRGRTYEQYF.

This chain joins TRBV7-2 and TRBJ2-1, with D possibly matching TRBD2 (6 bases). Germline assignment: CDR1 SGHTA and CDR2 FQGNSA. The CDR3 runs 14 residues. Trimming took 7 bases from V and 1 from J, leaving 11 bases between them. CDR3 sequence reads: CASTIGGSYNEQFF. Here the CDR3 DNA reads TGTGCCAGCACGATCGGGGGTTCCTACAATGAGCAGTTCTTC.

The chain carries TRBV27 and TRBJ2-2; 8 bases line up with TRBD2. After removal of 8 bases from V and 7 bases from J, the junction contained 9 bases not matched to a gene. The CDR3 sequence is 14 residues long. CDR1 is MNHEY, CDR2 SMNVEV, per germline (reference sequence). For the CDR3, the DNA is TGTGCCAGCGGACCGGGACTAGTCATCGGGGAGCTGTTTTTT. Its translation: CASGPGLVIGELFF.

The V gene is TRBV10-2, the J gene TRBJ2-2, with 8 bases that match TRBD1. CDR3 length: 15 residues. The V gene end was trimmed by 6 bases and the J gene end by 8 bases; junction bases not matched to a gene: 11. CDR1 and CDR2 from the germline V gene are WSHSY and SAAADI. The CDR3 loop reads CASSGQGGGRGELFF. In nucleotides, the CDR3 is TGCGCCAGCAGCGGACAGGGCGGTGGGCGAGGGGAGCTGTTTTTT.

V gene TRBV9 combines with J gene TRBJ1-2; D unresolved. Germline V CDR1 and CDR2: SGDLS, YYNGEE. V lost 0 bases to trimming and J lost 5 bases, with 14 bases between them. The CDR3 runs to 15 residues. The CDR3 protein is CASSVGPDAVYGYTF. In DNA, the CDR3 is TGTGCCAGCAGCGTAGGCCCAGATGCTGTGTATGGCTACACCTTC.

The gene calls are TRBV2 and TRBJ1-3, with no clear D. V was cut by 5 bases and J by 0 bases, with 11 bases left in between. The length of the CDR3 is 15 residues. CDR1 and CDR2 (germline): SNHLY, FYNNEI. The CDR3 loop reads CASSLDGHSGNTIYF. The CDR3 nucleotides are TGTGCCAGCAGTTTGGACGGTCACTCTGGAAACACCATATATTTT.

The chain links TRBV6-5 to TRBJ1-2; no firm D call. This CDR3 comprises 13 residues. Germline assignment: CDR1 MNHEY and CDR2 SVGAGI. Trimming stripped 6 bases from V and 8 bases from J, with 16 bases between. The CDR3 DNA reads TGTGCCAGCAGGTCTACACACGATGGCGGCTACACCTTC. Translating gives CASRSTHDGGYTF.

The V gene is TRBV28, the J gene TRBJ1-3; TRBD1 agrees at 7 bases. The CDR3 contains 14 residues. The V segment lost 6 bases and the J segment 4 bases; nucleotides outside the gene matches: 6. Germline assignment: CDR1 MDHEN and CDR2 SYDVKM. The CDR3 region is CASRPTGVGNTIYF. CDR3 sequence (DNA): TGTGCCAGCAGGCCTACAGGGGTGGGAAACACCATATATTTT.

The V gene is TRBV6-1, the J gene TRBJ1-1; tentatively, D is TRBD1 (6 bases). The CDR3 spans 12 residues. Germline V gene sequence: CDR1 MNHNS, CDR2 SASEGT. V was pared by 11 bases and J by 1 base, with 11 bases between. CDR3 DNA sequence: TGTGCCGGGGGCAGGCCGAACACTGAAGCTTTCTTT. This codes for CAGGRPNTEAFF.

The CDR3 sequence is CASSLRPDTGELFF. The CDR3 bases are TGTGCCAGCAGCTTAAGGCCGGACACCGGGGAGCTGTTTTTT. The V gene is TRBV7-3, the J gene TRBJ2-2; no reliable D call. The CDR3 extends over 14 amino acids. Trimming took off 1 base at V and 3 bases at J, with 6 bases between the two ends. Germline lookup yields CDR1 SGHTA and CDR2 FQGTGA.